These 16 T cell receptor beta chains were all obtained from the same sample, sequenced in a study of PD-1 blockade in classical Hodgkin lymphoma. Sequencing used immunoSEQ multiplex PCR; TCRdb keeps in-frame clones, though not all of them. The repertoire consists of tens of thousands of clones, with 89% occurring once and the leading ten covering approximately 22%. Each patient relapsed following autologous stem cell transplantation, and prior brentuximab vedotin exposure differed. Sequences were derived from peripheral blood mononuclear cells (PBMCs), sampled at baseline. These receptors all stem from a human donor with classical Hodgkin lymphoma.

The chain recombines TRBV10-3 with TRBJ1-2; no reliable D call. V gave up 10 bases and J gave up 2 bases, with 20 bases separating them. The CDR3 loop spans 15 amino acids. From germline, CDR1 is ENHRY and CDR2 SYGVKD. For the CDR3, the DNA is TGTGCCACCCTACCCAGCCCGCGGCGAAACTATGGCTACACCTTC. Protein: CATLPSPRRNYGYTF.

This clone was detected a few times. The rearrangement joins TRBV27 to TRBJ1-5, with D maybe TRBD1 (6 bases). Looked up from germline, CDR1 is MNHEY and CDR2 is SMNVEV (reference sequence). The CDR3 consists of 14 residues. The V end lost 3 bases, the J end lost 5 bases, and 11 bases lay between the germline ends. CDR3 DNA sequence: TGTGCCAGCAGTTTCCAGAGGGGGGATCAGCCCCAGCATTTT. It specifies CASSFQRGDQPQHF.

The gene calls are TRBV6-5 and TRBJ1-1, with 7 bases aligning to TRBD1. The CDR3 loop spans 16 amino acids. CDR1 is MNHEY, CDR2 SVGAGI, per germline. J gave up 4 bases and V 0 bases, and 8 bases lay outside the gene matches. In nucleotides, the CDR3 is TGTGCCAGCAGTTACTCTGGGACAGAATGGATCACTGAAGCTTTCTTT. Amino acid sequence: CASSYSGTEWITEAFF.

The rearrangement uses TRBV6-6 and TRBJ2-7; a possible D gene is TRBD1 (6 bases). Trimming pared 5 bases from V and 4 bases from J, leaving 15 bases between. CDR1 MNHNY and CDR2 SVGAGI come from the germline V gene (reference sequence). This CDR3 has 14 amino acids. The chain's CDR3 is CASSPTTGGYEQYF. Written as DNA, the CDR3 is TGTGCCAGCAGTCCGACGACAGGAGGATACGAGCAGTACTTC.

For the CDR3, the DNA is TGTGCCACCAGCGGGGGGCCTGGGGCCAACGTCCTGACTTTC. This gives the protein CATSGGPGANVLTF. The V and J genes are TRBV15 and TRBJ2-6; D is possibly TRBD1 or TRBD2 (6 bases each). Deletions cut 5 bases from V and 2 bases from J, with 7 bases between. CDR3 length: 14 amino acids. Germline V gene data show CDR1 as LNHNV and CDR2 as YYDKDF (reference sequence).

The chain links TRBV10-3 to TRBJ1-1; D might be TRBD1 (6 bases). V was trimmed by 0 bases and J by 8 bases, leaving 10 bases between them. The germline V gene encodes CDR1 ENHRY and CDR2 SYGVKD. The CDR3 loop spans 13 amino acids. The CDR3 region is CAISESHREEAFF. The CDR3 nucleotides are TGTGCCATCAGTGAGTCTCACAGGGAGGAAGCTTTCTTT.

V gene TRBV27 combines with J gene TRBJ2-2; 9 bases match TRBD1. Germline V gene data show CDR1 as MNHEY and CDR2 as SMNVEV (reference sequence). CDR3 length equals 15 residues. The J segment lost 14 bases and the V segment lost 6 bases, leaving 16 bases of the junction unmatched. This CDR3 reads CASRRKGQGRVVLFF. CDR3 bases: TGTGCCAGCAGACGTAAAGGACAGGGGCGGGTAGTACTGTTTTTT.

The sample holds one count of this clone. The CDR3 DNA sequence: TGTGCTAGTGGTTTGCGCACGGGACGAAGCTCTGGAAACACCATATATTTT. Translated, it gives CASGLRTGRSSGNTIYF. The chain links TRBV12-5 to TRBJ1-3, with a weak D call TRBD1 (5 bases). The germline V and J ends were trimmed by 2 bases and 0 bases, with 14 bases remaining between them. The CDR3 spans 17 residues. Germline CDR1 is LGHNT and CDR2 is FRNRAP.

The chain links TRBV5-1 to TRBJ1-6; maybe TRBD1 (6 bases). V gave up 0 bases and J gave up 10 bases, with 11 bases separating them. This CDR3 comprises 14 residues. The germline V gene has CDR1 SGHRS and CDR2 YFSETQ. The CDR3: CASSLDRDGSPLHF. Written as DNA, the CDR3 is TGCGCCAGCAGCTTGGACAGGGACGGGTCACCCCTCCACTTT. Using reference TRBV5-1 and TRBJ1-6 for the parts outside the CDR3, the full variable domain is KAGVTQTPRYLIKTRGQQVTLSCSPISGHRSVSWYQQTPGQGLQFLFEYFSETQRNKGNFPGRFSGRQFSNSRSEMNVSTLELGDSALYLCASSLDRDGSPLHFGNGTRLTVT.

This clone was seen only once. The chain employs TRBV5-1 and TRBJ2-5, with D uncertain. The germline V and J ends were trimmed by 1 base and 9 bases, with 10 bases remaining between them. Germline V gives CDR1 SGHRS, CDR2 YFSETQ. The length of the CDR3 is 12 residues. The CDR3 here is CASSLNSGAQYF. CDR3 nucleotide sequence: TGCGCCAGCAGCTTGAATAGTGGGGCCCAGTACTTC. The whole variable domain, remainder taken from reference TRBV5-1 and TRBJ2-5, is KAGVTQTPRYLIKTRGQQVTLSCSPISGHRSVSWYQQTPGQGLQFLFEYFSETQRNKGNFPGRFSGRQFSNSRSEMNVSTLELGDSALYLCASSLNSGAQYFGPGTRLLVL.

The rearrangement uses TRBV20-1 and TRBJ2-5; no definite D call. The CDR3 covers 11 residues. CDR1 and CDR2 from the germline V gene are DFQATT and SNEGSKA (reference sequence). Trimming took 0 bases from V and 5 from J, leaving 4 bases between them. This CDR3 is CSARDWETQYF. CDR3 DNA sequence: TGCAGTGCTAGAGATTGGGAGACCCAGTACTTC.

As DNA, the CDR3 is TGTGCTAGTGGTTCCCTTTACAGGGGTGCCGGGGAGCTGTTTTTT. Protein sequence: CASGSLYRGAGELFF. The chain recombines TRBV12-5 with TRBJ2-2; TRBD1 agrees at 7 bases. The V gene's germline CDR1 is LGHNT and CDR2 FRNRAP. Trimming took 4 bases from V and 6 from J; bases not matched to a gene: 8. The CDR3 has 15 amino acids.

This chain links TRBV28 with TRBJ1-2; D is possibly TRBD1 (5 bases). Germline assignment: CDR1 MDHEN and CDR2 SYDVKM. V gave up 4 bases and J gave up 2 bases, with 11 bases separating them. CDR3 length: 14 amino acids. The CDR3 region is CASSYGRANYGYTF. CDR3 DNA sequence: TGTGCCAGCAGTTATGGCAGGGCGAACTATGGCTACACCTTC.

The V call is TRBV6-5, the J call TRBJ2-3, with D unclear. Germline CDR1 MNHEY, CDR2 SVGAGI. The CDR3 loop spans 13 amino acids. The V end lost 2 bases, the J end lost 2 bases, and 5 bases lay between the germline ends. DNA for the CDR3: TGTGCCAGCAGTTACGGCCACACAGATACGCAGTATTTT. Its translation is CASSYGHTDTQYF.

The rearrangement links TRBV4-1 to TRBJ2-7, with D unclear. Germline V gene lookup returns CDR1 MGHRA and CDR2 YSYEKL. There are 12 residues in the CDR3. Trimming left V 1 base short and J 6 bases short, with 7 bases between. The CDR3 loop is CASSQVIGEQYF. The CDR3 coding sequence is TGCGCCAGCAGCCAAGTTATCGGCGAGCAGTACTTC.

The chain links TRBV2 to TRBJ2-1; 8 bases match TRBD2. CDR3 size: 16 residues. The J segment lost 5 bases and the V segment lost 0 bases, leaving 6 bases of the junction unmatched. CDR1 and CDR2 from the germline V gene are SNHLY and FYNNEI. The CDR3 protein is CASSEAGGLVHNEQFF. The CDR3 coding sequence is TGTGCCAGCAGTGAAGCAGGGGGACTAGTACACAATGAGCAGTTCTTC.